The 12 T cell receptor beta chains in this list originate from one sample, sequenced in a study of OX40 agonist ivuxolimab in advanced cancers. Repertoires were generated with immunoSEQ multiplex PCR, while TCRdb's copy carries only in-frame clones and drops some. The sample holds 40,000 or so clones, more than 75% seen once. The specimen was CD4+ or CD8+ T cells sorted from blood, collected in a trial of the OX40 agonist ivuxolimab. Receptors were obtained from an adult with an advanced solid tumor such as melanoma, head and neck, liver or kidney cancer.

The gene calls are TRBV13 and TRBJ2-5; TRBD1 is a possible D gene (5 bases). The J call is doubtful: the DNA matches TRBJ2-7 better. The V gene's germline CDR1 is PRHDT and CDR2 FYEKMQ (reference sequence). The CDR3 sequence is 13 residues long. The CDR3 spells CASSYSDSYEQYF. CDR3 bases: TGTGCCAGCAGTTACTCAGACAGCTACGAGCAGTACTTC.

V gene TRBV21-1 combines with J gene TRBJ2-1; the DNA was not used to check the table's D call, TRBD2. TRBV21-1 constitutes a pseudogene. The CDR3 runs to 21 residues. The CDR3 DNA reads TGTGCCAGCAGCAAAAAAAAGGGTCCGGGGGTATCCGTAGGCTCCTACAATGAGCAGTTCTTC. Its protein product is CASSKKKGPGVSVGSYNEQFF.

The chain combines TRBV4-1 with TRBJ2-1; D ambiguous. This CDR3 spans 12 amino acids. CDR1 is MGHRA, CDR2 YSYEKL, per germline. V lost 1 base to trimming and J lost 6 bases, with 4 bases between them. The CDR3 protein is CASSQVSNEQFF. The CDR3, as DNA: TGCGCCAGCAGCCAAGTTTCCAATGAGCAGTTCTTC.

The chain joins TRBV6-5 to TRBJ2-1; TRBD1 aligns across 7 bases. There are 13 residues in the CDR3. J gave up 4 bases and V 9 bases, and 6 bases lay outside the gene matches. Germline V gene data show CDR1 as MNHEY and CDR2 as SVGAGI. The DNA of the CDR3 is TGTGCCAGTTGGACAGGCGGGTACAATGAGCAGTTCTTC. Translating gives CASWTGGYNEQFF.

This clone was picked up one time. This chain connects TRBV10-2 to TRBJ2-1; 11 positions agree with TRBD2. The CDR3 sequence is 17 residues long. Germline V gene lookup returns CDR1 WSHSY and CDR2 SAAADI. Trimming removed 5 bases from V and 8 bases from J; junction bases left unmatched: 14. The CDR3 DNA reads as TGCGCCAGCAGTTGGGCCCTACTAGCGGGAGAGGATGATGAGCAGTTCTTC. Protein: CASSWALLAGEDDEQFF.

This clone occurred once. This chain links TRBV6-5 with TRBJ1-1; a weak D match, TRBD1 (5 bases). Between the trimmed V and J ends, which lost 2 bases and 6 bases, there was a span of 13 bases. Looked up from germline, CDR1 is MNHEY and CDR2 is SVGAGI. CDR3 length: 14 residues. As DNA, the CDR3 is TGTGCCAGCAGTTACGGGGCGGGCTTTGCTGAAGCTTTCTTT. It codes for CASSYGAGFAEAFF.

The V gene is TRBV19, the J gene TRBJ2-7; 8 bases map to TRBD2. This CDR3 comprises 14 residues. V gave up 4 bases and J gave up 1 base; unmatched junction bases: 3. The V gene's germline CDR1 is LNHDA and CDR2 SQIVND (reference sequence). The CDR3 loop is CASSTLAGSYEQYF. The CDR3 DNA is TGTGCCAGTAGTACCCTAGCGGGTTCCTACGAGCAGTACTTC.

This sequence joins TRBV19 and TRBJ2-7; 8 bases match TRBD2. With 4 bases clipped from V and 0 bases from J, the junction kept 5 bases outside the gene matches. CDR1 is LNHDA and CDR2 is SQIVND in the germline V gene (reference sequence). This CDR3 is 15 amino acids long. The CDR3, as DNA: TGTGCCAGTAGTAGAATTCGGGGGGGCTCCTACGAGCAGTACTTC. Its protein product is CASSRIRGGSYEQYF.

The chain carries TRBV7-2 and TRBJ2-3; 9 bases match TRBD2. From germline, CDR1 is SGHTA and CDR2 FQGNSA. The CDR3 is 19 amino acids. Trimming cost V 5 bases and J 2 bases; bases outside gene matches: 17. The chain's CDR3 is CASSQRGGLARDYTDTQYF. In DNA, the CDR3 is TGTGCCAGCAGCCAGCGGGGCGGACTAGCGCGAGATTACACAGATACGCAGTATTTT.

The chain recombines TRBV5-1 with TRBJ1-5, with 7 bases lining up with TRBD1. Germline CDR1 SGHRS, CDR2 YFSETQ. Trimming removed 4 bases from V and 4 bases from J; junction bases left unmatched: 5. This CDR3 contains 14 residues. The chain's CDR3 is CASSPDRANQPQHF. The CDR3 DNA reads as TGCGCCAGCAGCCCTGACAGGGCAAATCAGCCCCAGCATTTT.

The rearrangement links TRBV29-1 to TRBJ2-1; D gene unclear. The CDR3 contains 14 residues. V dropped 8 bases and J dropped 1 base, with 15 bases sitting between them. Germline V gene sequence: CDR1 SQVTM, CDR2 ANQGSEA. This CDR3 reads CSSETIFSYNEQFF. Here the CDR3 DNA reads TGCAGCTCCGAGACGATTTTTTCCTACAATGAGCAGTTCTTC.

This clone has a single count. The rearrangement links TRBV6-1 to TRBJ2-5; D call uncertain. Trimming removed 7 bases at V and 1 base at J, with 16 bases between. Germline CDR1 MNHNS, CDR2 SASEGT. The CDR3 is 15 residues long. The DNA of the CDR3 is TGTGCCAGCACCCTCCCCCCCGGGCCCCAAGAGACCCAGTACTTC. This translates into CASTLPPGPQETQYF.